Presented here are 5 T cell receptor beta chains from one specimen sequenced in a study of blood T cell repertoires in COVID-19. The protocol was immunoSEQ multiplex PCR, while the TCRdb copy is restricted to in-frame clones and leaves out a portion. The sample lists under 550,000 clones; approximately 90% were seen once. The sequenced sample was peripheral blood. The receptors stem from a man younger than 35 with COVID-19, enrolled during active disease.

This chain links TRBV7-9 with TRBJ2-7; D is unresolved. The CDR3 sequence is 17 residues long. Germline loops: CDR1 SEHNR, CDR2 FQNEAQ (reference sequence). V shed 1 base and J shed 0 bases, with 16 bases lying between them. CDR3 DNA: TGTGCCAGCAGCTTAGATCTTTTTCCAGGTGCCTCCTACGAGCAGTACTTC. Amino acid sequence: CASSLDLFPGASYEQYF.

CDR3 sequence: CASSQGSRMPYGYTF. CDR3 DNA sequence: TGTGCCAGTAGCCAGGGATCCCGGATGCCCTATGGCTACACCTTC. This sequence joins TRBV19 and TRBJ1-2; maybe TRBD1 (5 bases). This CDR3 region has 15 residues. Trimming removed 6 bases from V and 4 bases from J, with 18 bases in between. Germline lookup yields CDR1 LNHDA and CDR2 SQIVND (reference sequence).

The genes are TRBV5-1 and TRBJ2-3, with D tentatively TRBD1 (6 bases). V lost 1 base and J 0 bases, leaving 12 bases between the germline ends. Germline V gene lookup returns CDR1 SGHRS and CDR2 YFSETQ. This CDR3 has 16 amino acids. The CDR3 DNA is TGCGCCAGCAGCTTGATTTCCAGGGGCAGCACAGATACGCAGTATTTT. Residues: CASSLISRGSTDTQYF.

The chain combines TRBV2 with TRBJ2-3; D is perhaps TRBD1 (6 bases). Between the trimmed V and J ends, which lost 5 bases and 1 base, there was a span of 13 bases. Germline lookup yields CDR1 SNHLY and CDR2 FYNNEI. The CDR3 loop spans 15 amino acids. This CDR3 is CASSLGALGTDTQYF. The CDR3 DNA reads TGTGCCAGCAGTCTGGGGGCATTGGGCACAGATACGCAGTATTTT.

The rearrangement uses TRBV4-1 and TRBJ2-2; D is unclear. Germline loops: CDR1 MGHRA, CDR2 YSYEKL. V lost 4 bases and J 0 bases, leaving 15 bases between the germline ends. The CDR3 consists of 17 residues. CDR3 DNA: TGCGCCAGCAGCCCCGTTCGACTCAACGCGAACACCGGGGAGCTGTTTTTT. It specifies CASSPVRLNANTGELFF.